Listed below are T cell receptor beta chains from one sample, sequenced in a study of beta chain features in type 1 diabetes. Profiled with immunoSEQ multiplex PCR; TCRdb holds only in-frame clones, not every one. Here the sample spans fewer than 350,000 clones, about 15% being singletons. Sequenced material: naive CD4+ T cells from blood. The receptors stem from a man between 18 and 29 years old with type 1 diabetes. Each CDR3 is given with its conserved first and last residue. D genes are given only for firm matches. For some rows the clone size is stated as once, few or many, or as a class when expanded; others skip it.

v_gene: TRBV16
d_gene: TRBD2
j_gene: TRBJ2-1
abundance: few
CDR3nt: TGTGCCAGCAGCCAATTGGGTAGCGGGGGCCACAATGAGCAGTTCTTC
CDR3aa: CASSQLGSGGHNEQFF

v_gene: TRBV7-8
d_gene: TRBD1
j_gene: TRBJ2-7
abundance: few
CDR3nt: TGTGCCAGCAGCCTTACGCAGGGGGTGTACTACGAGCAGTACTTC
CDR3aa: CASSLTQGVYYEQYF

v_gene: TRBV30
d_gene: TRBD1
j_gene: TRBJ1-6
abundance: -
CDR3nt: TGTGCCTGGAGCACCGCGACAGGGGCTAATTCACCCCTCCACTTT
CDR3aa: CAWSTATGANSPLHF

v_gene: TRBV30
d_gene: -
j_gene: TRBJ1-5
abundance: -
CDR3nt: TGTGCCTGGAGTCTTGGGGGGTCTCAGCCCCAGCATTTT
CDR3aa: CAWSLGGSQPQHF

v_gene: TRBV7-2
d_gene: -
j_gene: TRBJ1-1
abundance: -
CDR3nt: TGTGCCAGCAGCATTGGACAGACGCCGAACACTGAAGCTTTCTTT
CDR3aa: CASSIGQTPNTEAFF

v_gene: TRBV18
d_gene: -
j_gene: TRBJ1-1
abundance: -
CDR3nt: TGTGCCAGCTCACCGGGGGGGCCTGAAGCTTTCTTT
CDR3aa: CASSPGGPEAFF

v_gene: TRBV7-2
d_gene: TRBD1
j_gene: TRBJ2-7
abundance: few
CDR3nt: TGTGCCAGCAGCGGTGGGACAGGGAGTGAGCAGTACTTC
CDR3aa: CASSGGTGSEQYF

v_gene: TRBV5-6
d_gene: -
j_gene: TRBJ2-2
abundance: few
CDR3nt: TGTGCCAGCAGCCCATCAATATGGAGGAACACCGGGGAGCTGTTTTTT
CDR3aa: CASSPSIWRNTGELFF

v_gene: TRBV4-3
d_gene: -
j_gene: TRBJ1-5
abundance: few
CDR3nt: TGCGCCAGCAGCCAGGGGAAGGGGATGGGCAATCAGCCCCAGCATTTT
CDR3aa: CASSQGKGMGNQPQHF

v_gene: TRBV5-1
d_gene: TRBD1
j_gene: TRBJ2-1
abundance: few
CDR3nt: TGCGCCAGCAGCTCGGGGACAGGGGGTAGGGAGCAGTTCTTC
CDR3aa: CASSSGTGGREQFF

v_gene: TRBV19
d_gene: TRBD2
j_gene: TRBJ2-5
abundance: -
CDR3nt: TGTGCCAGTAGTATAGGCGGGGGGGCCCGGGAGACCCAGTACTTC
CDR3aa: CASSIGGGARETQYF

v_gene: TRBV6-1
d_gene: -
j_gene: TRBJ1-1
abundance: -
CDR3nt: TGTGCCAGCAGTGAATGGGCTTCACCCACGAACACTGAAGCTTTCTTT
CDR3aa: CASSEWASPTNTEAFF

v_gene: TRBV5-1
d_gene: TRBD2
j_gene: TRBJ2-5
abundance: -
CDR3nt: TGCGCCAGCAGCTGGGGGGGGAGTCCTGAAGAGACCCAGTACTTC
CDR3aa: CASSWGGSPEETQYF

v_gene: TRBV5-1
d_gene: -
j_gene: TRBJ2-5
abundance: -
CDR3nt: TGCGCCAGCAGCTTTAGTCCGTCCGGGGAGACCCAGTACTTC
CDR3aa: CASSFSPSGETQYF

v_gene: TRBV7-2
d_gene: -
j_gene: TRBJ2-7
abundance: -
CDR3nt: TGTGCCAGCAGCTTCGACTCGGTTAATTACGAGCAGTACTTC
CDR3aa: CASSFDSVNYEQYF

v_gene: TRBV4-3
d_gene: -
j_gene: TRBJ1-5
abundance: few
CDR3nt: TGCGCCAGCAGTTATTCCAGGGGAGGCAATCAGCCCCAGCATTTT
CDR3aa: CASSYSRGGNQPQHF

v_gene: TRBV9
d_gene: -
j_gene: TRBJ2-5
abundance: -
CDR3nt: TGTGCCAGCAGCGTAGGGCCGGGAGAGACCCAGTACTTC
CDR3aa: CASSVGPGETQYF

v_gene: TRBV7-2
d_gene: -
j_gene: TRBJ1-1
abundance: -
CDR3nt: TGTGCCAGCAGCTTAGTGGCCAGTCTGAACACTGAAGCTTTCTTT
CDR3aa: CASSLVASLNTEAFF

v_gene: TRBV18
d_gene: TRBD2
j_gene: TRBJ2-1
abundance: -
CDR3nt: TGTGCCAGCTCCCAACTAGCGGGAGCGGCCAGTGAGCAGTTCTTC
CDR3aa: CASSQLAGAASEQFF

v_gene: TRBV13
d_gene: -
j_gene: TRBJ2-5
abundance: few
CDR3nt: TGTGCCAGCAGCTTAGGCCGTGTGGGGCACTTC
CDR3aa: CASSLGRVGHF

v_gene: TRBV18
d_gene: -
j_gene: TRBJ2-7
abundance: -
CDR3nt: TGTGCCAGCTCACCACCGTCCAGCTCCTACGAGCAGTACTTC
CDR3aa: CASSPPSSSYEQYF

v_gene: TRBV18
d_gene: TRBD2
j_gene: TRBJ2-1
abundance: few
CDR3nt: TGTGCCAGCTCACCCCGACTAGCGGACAATGAGCAGTTCTTC
CDR3aa: CASSPRLADNEQFF

v_gene: TRBV29-1
d_gene: -
j_gene: TRBJ2-3
abundance: -
CDR3nt: TGCAGCGTTGGTCTCCGGGTCAGCACAGATACGCAGTATTTT
CDR3aa: CSVGLRVSTDTQYF

v_gene: TRBV4-1
d_gene: TRBD2
j_gene: TRBJ2-1
abundance: few
CDR3nt: TGCGCCAGCAGCCGAACGAGTGCGGGGGGGCCTAATGAGCAGTTCTTC
CDR3aa: CASSRTSAGGPNEQFF

v_gene: TRBV7-8
d_gene: -
j_gene: TRBJ1-5
abundance: -
CDR3nt: TGTGCCAGCAGCTTAGCAGGCCAGACTAATCAGCCCCAGCATTTT
CDR3aa: CASSLAGQTNQPQHF

v_gene: TRBV4-3
d_gene: -
j_gene: TRBJ1-6
abundance: -
CDR3nt: TGCGCCAGCAGCCAATTAAATGGACAGATTAATTCACCCCTCCACTTT
CDR3aa: CASSQLNGQINSPLHF

v_gene: TRBV29-1
d_gene: TRBD2
j_gene: TRBJ2-7
abundance: -
CDR3nt: TGCAGCGTTGATAGCGGGAGGTCGTACGAGCAGTACTTC
CDR3aa: CSVDSGRSYEQYF

v_gene: TRBV7-2
d_gene: TRBD2
j_gene: TRBJ2-7
abundance: -
CDR3nt: TGTGCCAGCAGCTTGGTCGCGACTAGCGGTAGCTCCTACGAGCAGTACTTC
CDR3aa: CASSLVATSGSSYEQYF

v_gene: TRBV6-1
d_gene: -
j_gene: TRBJ2-7
abundance: few
CDR3nt: TGTGCCAGCAGTTCGGACAGATCCTCCTACGAGCAGTACTTC
CDR3aa: CASSSDRSSYEQYF

v_gene: TRBV6-1
d_gene: TRBD2
j_gene: TRBJ2-1
abundance: -
CDR3nt: TGTGCCAGCAGTGAACTAGCGGGCCCGAATGAGCAGTTCTTC
CDR3aa: CASSELAGPNEQFF

v_gene: TRBV7-2
d_gene: -
j_gene: TRBJ1-4
abundance: -
CDR3nt: TGTGCCAGCAGCTTAAACTCGATAACTAATGAAAAACTGTTTTTT
CDR3aa: CASSLNSITNEKLFF

v_gene: TRBV7-2
d_gene: -
j_gene: TRBJ2-3
abundance: -
CDR3nt: TGTGCCAGCAGCTTGCTGAGGGCAGATACGCAGTATTTT
CDR3aa: CASSLLRADTQYF

v_gene: TRBV6-6
d_gene: -
j_gene: TRBJ2-3
abundance: -
CDR3nt: TGTGCCAGCAGCCGCGCCGGGGGGCTTAGCACAGATACGCAGTATTTT
CDR3aa: CASSRAGGLSTDTQYF

v_gene: TRBV15
d_gene: TRBD1
j_gene: TRBJ2-3
abundance: -
CDR3nt: TGTGCCACCAGTACAGACAGGGGGTTGACAGATACGCAGTATTTT
CDR3aa: CATSTDRGLTDTQYF

v_gene: TRBV30
d_gene: TRBD2
j_gene: TRBJ2-3
abundance: -
CDR3nt: TGTGCCTGGAGTCCTTGGACTAGCGGGAGGGCATCGGTATATACGCAGTATTTT
CDR3aa: CAWSPWTSGRASVYTQYF

v_gene: TRBV28
d_gene: -
j_gene: TRBJ1-2
abundance: few
CDR3nt: TGTGCCAGCAGTTTCGCCGACGTGAGGGTCTATGGCTACACCTTC
CDR3aa: CASSFADVRVYGYTF

v_gene: TRBV30
d_gene: -
j_gene: TRBJ1-1
abundance: -
CDR3nt: TGTGCCTGGGGCCTACCGTTCGGGTTTAAAGAAGCTTTCTTT
CDR3aa: CAWGLPFGFKEAFF

v_gene: TRBV6-1
d_gene: TRBD1
j_gene: TRBJ2-7
abundance: -
CDR3nt: TGTGCCAGCAGCGCGGACAGGGGAAGAGACTACGAGCAGTACTTC
CDR3aa: CASSADRGRDYEQYF

v_gene: TRBV28
d_gene: TRBD2
j_gene: TRBJ2-1
abundance: -
CDR3nt: TGTGCCAGCAGTTTAACGGGGGGGTCCAATGAGCAGTTCTTC
CDR3aa: CASSLTGGSNEQFF

v_gene: TRBV15
d_gene: TRBD1
j_gene: TRBJ1-2
abundance: -
CDR3nt: TGTGCCACCAGCAGAGATGCGAGGACAGGACAATCTAACTATGGCTACACCTTC
CDR3aa: CATSRDARTGQSNYGYTF